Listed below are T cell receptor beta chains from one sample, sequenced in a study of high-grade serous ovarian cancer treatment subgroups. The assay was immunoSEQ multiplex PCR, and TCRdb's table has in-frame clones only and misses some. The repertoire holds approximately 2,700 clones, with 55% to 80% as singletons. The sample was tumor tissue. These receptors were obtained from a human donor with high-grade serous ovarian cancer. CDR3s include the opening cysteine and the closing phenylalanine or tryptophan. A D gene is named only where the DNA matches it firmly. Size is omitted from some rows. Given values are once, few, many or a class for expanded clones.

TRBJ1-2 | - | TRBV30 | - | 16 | TGTGCCTGGGGCCCCCTTAGGACAGACGGTAACTATGGCTACACCTTC | CAWGPLRTDGNYGYTF
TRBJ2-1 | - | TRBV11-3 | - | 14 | TGTGCCAGCAGCTCGGCAGGGGACTACAATGAGCAGTTCTTC | CASSSAGDYNEQFF
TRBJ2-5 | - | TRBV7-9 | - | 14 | TGTGCCAGCAGTAACCGGACGCAAAAAGAGACCCAGTACTTC | CASSNRTQKETQYF
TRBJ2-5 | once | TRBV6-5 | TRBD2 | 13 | TGTGCCAGCACAGCTAGCGGGCAAGAGACCCAGTACTTC | CASTASGQETQYF
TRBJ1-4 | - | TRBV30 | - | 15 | TGTGCCTGGACCAAGAAAGGGGAAACTAATGAAAAACTGTTTTTT | CAWTKKGETNEKLFF
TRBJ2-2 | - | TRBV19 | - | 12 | TGTGCCGGTCAGGAGGTCACCGGGGAGCTGTTTTTT | CAGQEVTGELFF
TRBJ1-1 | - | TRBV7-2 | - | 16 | TGTGCCAGCAGCTTAGTTTTTTCCCGGACGAACACTGAAGCTTTCTTT | CASSLVFSRTNTEAFF
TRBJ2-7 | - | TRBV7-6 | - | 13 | TGTGCCAGCAGCTTAGCTATGACAGAAGAGCAGTACTTC | CASSLAMTEEQYF
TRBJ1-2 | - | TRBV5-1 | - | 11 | TGCGCCAGCAGCTCCTCCTATGGCTACACCTTC | CASSSSYGYTF
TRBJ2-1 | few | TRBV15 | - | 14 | TGTGCCACCAGCAGAGATCCAATGAGCGATGAGCAGTTCTTC | CATSRDPMSDEQFF
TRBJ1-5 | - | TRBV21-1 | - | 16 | TGTGCCAGCAGCACCGACCGCGGGGGGAGGAGGCGGCCCCAGCATTTT | CASSTDRGGRRRPQHF
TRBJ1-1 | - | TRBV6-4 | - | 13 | TGTGCCAGCAGTGAGTCGACCCAGACTAGCGCTTTCTTT | CASSESTQTSAFF
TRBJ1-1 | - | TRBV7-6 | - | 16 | TGTGCCAGCAGCTTAGAGGGGTTATATCTGAACACTGAAGCTTTCTTT | CASSLEGLYLNTEAFF
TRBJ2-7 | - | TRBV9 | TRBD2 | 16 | TGTGCCAGCAGCGTAGACCAAGGGACTAGCGGGGACGAGCAGTACTTC | CASSVDQGTSGDEQYF
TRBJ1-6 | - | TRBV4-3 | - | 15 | TGCGCCAGCAGCCAGACCCCAGGGTACAATTCACCCCTCCACTTT | CASSQTPGYNSPLHF
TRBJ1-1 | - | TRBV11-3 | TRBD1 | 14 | TGTGCCAGCAGCCCTAGACAGGGAAACACTGAAGCTTTCTTT | CASSPRQGNTEAFF
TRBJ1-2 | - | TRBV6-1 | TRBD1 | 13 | TGTGCCAGCAGCCCCGGACAGGCCTATGGCTACACCTTC | CASSPGQAYGYTF
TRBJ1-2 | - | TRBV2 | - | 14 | TGTGCCAGCAGTGACGGGGCCTCTGACTATGGCTACACCTTC | CASSDGASDYGYTF
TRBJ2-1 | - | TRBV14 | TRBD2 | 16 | TGTGCCAGCAGCCCTCCTGGGGGGGGCTCCTACAATGAGCAGTTCTTC | CASSPPGGGSYNEQFF
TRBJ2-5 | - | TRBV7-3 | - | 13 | TGTGCCAGCAACTTAGCTGGAGGAGAGACCCAGTACTTC | CASNLAGGETQYF
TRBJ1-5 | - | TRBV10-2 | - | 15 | TGCGCCAGCAGGGCCGCGGGGGACGGCAATCAGCCCCAGCATTTT | CASRAAGDGNQPQHF
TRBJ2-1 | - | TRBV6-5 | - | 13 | TGTGCCAGCAGTTACCGGGACGGGAATGAGCAGTTCTTC | CASSYRDGNEQFF
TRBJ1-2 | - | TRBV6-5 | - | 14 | TGTGCCAGCAACCCGGGAGGGCCACCCTATGGCTACACCTTC | CASNPGGPPYGYTF
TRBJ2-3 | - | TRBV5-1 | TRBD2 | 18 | TGCGCCAGCAGAGAAACCGGGACTAGCGGGGGATTCACAGATACGCAGTATTTT | CASRETGTSGGFTDTQYF
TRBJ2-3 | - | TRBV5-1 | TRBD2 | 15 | TGCGCCAGCAGCCCCTCGCGGGGGAGCACAGATACGCAGTATTTT | CASSPSRGSTDTQYF
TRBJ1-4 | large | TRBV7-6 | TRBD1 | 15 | TGTGCCAGCAGCTCCCGACAGGGAAGGGAGGAAAAACTGTTTTTT | CASSSRQGREEKLFF
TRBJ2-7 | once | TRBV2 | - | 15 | TGTGCCAGCAGTGAAGCGGGTAAGGGTTCCTACGAGCAGTACTTC | CASSEAGKGSYEQYF
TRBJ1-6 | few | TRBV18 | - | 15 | TGTGCCAGCTCACCATCTTCAGCTGTTAATTCACCCCTCCACTTT | CASSPSSAVNSPLHF
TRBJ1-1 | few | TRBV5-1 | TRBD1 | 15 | TGCGCCAGCAGCTTGGCTGGGACAGTGAACACTGAAGCTTTCTTT | CASSLAGTVNTEAFF